This TCR beta chain was profiled in a study of CD8 T cells in ankylosing spondylitis. Study-wide results and caveats: A TCR beta motif of fewer than 10 highly homologous variants seemed to mark ankylosing spondylitis blood. Disease-associated clonotypes exhibited CD8+ identity and were relatively infrequent in peripheral blood. Certain motif variants had earlier appeared in reactive arthritis synovial fluid and blood. Matched ankylosing spondylitis synovial fluid reportedly showed significant enrichment of disease-linked clones.

This CDR3 region has 16 residues. Deletions cut 0 bases from V and 7 bases from J, with 17 bases between. In germline, CDR1 is SGHKS, CDR2 YYEKEE (reference sequence). This clonotype showed up many times. Its antigen is currently unknown. Making the TCR beta libraries involved quantitative 5'-RACE with molecular barcodes. Via MiXCR, TCRdb re-called the 5' RACE reads, giving one row per CDR3 protein. Among 500,000 to 650,000 distinct CDR3 sequences listed, about 5% were seen once. The origin of this receptor is a male donor with ankylosing spondylitis. The sequenced sample was blood, either unsorted or a sorted T cell fraction (not recorded which). The J gene is TRBJ1-5, the V gene TRBV5-5; D perhaps matches TRBD1 (5 bases). This CDR3 is CASSLVFKERGQPQHF. The CDR3 bases are TGTGCCAGCAGCTTGGTATTTAAGGAGAGGGGCCAGCCCCAGCATTTT.